This T cell receptor (beta chain) was retrieved from a study of T-cell memory formation after mild COVID-19. Study-level information: Each donor largely had its own TCR clusters. Study outcomes and limitations: Contracting clones, day 15 to 85, had balanced CD4/CD8, and later expanders favored CD4+. The CD4+ clones that contracted clustered mainly within CM and EM, and the CD8+ clones concentrated in EMRA.

Details on this clonotype: Antigen: not known.

5'RACE, which relied on constant-segment primers, yielded TCR alpha and TCR beta cDNA libraries carrying sample barcodes and UMIs. TCRdb processed the 5' RACE reads anew with MiXCR; each CDR3 protein has one entry. The repertoire holds 300,000 to 350,000 distinct CDR3 sequences, around 15% seen once, with roughly a fifth in the top ten. CDR1 and CDR2 from the germline V gene are KGHSH and LQKENI. The V and J ends lost 1 base and 1 base, in that order; junction bases with no gene match: 4. The CDR3 consists of 16 residues. The specimen was PBMCs or a T cell subset sorted from them (not recorded which). The TCR originated in a young man who had mild COVID-19 (a few samples of this study predate the infection). Cell type and time point are not known. V and J are TRBV18 and TRBJ1-5; 7 bases are a match to TRBD1. The CDR3 DNA reads TGTGCCAGCTCACCACAGGGGGCGCGGAGCAATCAGCCCCAGCATTTT. It encodes CASSPQGARSNQPQHF.